This T cell receptor beta chain was documented in a study of CD8+ T cells in alopecia areata. Following RNA extraction, reverse transcription yielded cDNA that acted as the sequencing template. Here immunoSEQ multiplex PCR was the method, and the copy in TCRdb shows in-frame clones only, minus some. The sample records fewer than 150,000 clones, roughly four fifths being singletons. The CDR3 has 12 amino acids. Germline-derived CDR1 and CDR2 are LNHDA and SQIVND (reference sequence). V lost 4 bases and J 4 bases, leaving 5 bases between the germline ends. This clone appeared a single time. Treatment in this sample: oral pan-JAK inhibitor, 5-10 mg twice daily.

The chain combines TRBV19 with TRBJ2-1; D gene uncertain. The sequence was obtained from a human donor with alopecia areata. The specimen comprised CD8+ T cells sorted from blood, sampled at week 4, from a patient treated with tofacitinib. The CDR3 loop is CASSRGYNEQFF. The DNA of the CDR3 is TGTGCCAGTAGTAGAGGATACAATGAGCAGTTCTTC.